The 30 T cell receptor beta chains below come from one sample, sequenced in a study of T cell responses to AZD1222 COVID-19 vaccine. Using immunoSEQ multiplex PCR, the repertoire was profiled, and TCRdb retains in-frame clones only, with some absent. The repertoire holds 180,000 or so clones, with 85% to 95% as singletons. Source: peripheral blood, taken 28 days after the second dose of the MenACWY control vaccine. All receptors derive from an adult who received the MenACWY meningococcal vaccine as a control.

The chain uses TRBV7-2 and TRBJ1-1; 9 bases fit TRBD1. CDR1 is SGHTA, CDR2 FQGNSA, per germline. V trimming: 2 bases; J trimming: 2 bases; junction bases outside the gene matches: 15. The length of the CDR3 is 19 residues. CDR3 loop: CASSLRTSVGTGINTEAFF. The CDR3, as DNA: TGTGCCAGCAGCTTAAGGACATCGGTGGGGACAGGGATTAACACTGAAGCTTTCTTT.

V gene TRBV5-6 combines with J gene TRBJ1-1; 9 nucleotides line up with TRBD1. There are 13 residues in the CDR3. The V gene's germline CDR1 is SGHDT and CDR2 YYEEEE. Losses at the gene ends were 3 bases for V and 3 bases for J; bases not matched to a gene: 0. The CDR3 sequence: CASSWDRDTEAFF. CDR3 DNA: TGTGCCAGCAGCTGGGACAGGGACACTGAAGCTTTCTTT. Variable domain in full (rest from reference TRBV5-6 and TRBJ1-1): DAGVTQSPTHLIKTRGQQVTLRCSPKSGHDTVSWYQQALGQGPQFIFQYYEEEERQRGNFPDRFSGHQFPNYSSELNVNALLLGDSALYLCASSWDRDTEAFFGQGTRLTVV.

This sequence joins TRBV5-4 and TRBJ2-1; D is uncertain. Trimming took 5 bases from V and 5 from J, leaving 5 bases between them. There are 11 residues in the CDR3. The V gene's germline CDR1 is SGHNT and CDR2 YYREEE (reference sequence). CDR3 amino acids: CASSQDNEQFF. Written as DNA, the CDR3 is TGTGCCAGCAGTCAAGACAATGAGCAGTTCTTC.

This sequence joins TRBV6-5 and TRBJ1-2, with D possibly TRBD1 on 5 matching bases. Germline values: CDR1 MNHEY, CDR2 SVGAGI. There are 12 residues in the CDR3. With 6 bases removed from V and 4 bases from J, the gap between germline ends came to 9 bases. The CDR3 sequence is CASRETAYGYTF. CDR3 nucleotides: TGTGCCAGCAGAGAGACAGCCTATGGCTACACCTTC.

The CDR3, as DNA: TGTGCCAGCAACCCCGGTGGGGATCAAGAGACCCAGTACTTC. Its translation is CASNPGGDQETQYF. V and J are TRBV7-6 and TRBJ2-5; D not resolved. Germline loops: CDR1 SGHVS, CDR2 FNYEAQ. Between the trimmed V and J ends, which lost 7 bases and 2 bases, there was a span of 14 bases. This CDR3 is 14 amino acids long.

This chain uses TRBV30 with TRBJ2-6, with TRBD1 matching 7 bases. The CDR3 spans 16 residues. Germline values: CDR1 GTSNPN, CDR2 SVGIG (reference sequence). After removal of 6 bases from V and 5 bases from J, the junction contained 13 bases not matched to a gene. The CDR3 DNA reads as TGTGCCTGCTCGGACCCTCAGGGGGTCTGGGCCAACGTCCTGACTTTC. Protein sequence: CACSDPQGVWANVLTF.

The CDR3 reads CASSFSTVNYGYTF. CDR3 in DNA: TGTGCCAGCAGCTTCTCGACAGTGAACTATGGCTACACCTTC. V gene TRBV7-2 combines with J gene TRBJ1-2, with D possibly matching TRBD1 (5 bases). The ends were cut back, 3 bases at V and 2 bases at J, with 10 bases in the middle. Germline V gene data show CDR1 as SGHTA and CDR2 as FQGNSA. This CDR3 region has 14 residues. The full variable domain, its missing parts supplied by reference TRBV7-2 and TRBJ1-2, is GAGVSQSPSNKVTEKGKDVELRCDPISGHTALYWYRQSLGQGLEFLIYFQGNSAPDKSGLPSDRFSAERTGGSVSTLTIQRTQQEDSAVYLCASSFSTVNYGYTFGSGTRLTVV.

CDR3 bases: TGCAGCGTTGAAGATAACAGGAACTATGGCTACACCTTC. Translation: CSVEDNRNYGYTF. J is TRBJ1-2 and V is TRBV29-1; a weak D match, TRBD1 (5 bases). The V end was cut by 0 bases, the J end by 2 bases, with 7 bases between. Germline loops: CDR1 SQVTM, CDR2 ANQGSEA. The CDR3 length is 13 residues. Combining the CDR3 with reference TRBV29-1 and TRBJ1-2 gives the whole variable domain SAVISQKPSRDICQRGTSLTIQCQVDSQVTMMFWYRQQPGQSLTLIATANQGSEATYESGFVIDKFPISRPNLTFSTLTVSNMSPEDSSIYLCSVEDNRNYGYTFGSGTRLTVV.

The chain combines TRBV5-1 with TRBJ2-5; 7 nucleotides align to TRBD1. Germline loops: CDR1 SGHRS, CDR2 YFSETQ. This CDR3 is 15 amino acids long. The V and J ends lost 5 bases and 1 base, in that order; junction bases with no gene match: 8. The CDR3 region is CASSPQTGLQETQYF. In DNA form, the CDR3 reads TGCGCCAGCAGTCCTCAGACAGGGCTCCAAGAGACCCAGTACTTC.

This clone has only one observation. CDR3 nucleotides: TGTGCCAGCAGCTTAGGTTTCCGGGGCGACACTGAAGCTTTCTTT. Translation: CASSLGFRGDTEAFF. This rearrangement joins TRBV7-2 to TRBJ1-1, with TRBD1 as a possible D gene (5 bases). Germline CDR1 is SGHTA and CDR2 is FQGNSA. V lost 1 base and J lost 3, with 12 bases in between. The CDR3 spans 15 residues.

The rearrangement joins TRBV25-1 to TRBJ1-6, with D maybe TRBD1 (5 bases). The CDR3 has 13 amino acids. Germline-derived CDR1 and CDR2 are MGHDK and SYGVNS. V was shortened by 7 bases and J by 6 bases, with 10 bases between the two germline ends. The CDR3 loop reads CASTGQPNSPLHF. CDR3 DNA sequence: TGTGCCAGCACGGGGCAACCTAATTCACCCCTCCACTTT.

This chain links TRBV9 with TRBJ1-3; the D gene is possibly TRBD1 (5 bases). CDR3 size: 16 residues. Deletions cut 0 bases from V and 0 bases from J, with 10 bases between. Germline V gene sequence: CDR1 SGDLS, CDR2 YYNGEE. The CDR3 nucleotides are TGTGCCAGCAGCGTAGCAGGGCTTAGCTCTGGAAACACCATATATTTT. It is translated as CASSVAGLSSGNTIYF.

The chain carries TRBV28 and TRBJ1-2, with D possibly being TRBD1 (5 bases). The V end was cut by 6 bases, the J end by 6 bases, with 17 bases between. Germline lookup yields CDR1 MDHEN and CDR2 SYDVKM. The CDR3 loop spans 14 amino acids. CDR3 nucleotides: TGTGCCAGCAGCCGGGGGGGTACCACGAATGGCTACACCTTC. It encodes CASSRGGTTNGYTF.

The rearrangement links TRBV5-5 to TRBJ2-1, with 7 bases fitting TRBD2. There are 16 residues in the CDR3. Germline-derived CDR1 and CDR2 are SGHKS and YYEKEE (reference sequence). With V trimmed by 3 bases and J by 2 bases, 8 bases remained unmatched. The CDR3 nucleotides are TGTGCCAGCAGCTCGCGGACGGGGGGAGCCTACAATGAGCAGTTCTTC. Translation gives CASSSRTGGAYNEQFF.

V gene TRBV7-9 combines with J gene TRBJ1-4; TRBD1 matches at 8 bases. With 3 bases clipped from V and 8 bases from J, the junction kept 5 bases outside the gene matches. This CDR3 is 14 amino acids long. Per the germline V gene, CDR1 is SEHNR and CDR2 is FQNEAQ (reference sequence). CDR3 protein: CASSLPRGPEKLFF. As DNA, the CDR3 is TGTGCCAGCAGCTTGCCCAGGGGGCCGGAAAAACTGTTTTTT.

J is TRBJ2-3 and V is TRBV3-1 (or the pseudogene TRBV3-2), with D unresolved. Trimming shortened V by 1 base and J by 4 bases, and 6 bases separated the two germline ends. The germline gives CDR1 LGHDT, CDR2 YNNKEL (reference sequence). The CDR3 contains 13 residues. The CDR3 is CASSQATPDTQYF. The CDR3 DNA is TGTGCCAGCAGCCAAGCTACTCCAGATACGCAGTATTTT.

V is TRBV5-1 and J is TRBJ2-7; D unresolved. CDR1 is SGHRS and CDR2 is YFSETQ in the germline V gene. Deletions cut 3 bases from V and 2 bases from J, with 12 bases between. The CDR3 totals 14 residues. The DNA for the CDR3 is TGCGCCAGCAGCTCCGGACCCCCCGCCTACGAGCAGTACTTC. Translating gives CASSSGPPAYEQYF.

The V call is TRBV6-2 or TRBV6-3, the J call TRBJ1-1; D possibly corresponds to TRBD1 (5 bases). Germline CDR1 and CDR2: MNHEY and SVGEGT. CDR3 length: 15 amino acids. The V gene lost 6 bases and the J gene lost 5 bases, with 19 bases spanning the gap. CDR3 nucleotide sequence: TGTGCCAGCAGCTTCTCCTTCGGTGGGGGGACTGAAGCTTTCTTT. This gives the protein CASSFSFGGGTEAFF.

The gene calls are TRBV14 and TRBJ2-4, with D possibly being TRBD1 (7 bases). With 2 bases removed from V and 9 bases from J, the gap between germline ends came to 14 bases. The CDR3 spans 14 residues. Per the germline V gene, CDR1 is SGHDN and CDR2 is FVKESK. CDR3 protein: CASSQLTGDFIQYF. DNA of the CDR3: TGTGCCAGCAGCCAACTAACAGGGGACTTCATTCAGTACTTC.

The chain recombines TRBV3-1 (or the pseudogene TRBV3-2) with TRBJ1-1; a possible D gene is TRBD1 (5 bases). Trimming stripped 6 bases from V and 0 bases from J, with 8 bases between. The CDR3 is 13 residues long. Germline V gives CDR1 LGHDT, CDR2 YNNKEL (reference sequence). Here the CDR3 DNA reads TGTGCCAGCAGATTGACAGTGAACACTGAAGCTTTCTTT. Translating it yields CASRLTVNTEAFF.

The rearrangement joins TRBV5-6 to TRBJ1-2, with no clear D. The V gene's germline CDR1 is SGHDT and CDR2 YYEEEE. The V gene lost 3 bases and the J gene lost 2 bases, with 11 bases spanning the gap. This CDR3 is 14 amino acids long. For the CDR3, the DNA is TGTGCCAGCAGCTCGTCAAGGGTGAACTATGGCTACACCTTC. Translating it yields CASSSSRVNYGYTF.

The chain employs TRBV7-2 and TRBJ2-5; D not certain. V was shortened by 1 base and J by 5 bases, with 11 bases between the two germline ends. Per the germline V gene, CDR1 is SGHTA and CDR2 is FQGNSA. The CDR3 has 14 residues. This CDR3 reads CASSLDRRSETQYF. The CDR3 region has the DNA TGTGCCAGCAGCTTAGATCGCAGGTCGGAGACCCAGTACTTC.

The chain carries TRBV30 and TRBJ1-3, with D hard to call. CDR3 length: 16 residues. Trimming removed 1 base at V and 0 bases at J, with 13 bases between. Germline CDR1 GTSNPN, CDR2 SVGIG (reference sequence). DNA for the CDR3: TGTGCCTGGAGTGGCTCGCTCCTCACCTCTGGAAACACCATATATTTT. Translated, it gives CAWSGSLLTSGNTIYF.

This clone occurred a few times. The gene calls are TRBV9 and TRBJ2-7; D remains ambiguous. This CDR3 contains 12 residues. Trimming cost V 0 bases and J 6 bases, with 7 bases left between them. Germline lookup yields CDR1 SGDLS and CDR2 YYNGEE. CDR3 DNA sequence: TGTGCCAGCAGCGTAGTGGGCTCCGAGCAGTACTTC. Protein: CASSVVGSEQYF.

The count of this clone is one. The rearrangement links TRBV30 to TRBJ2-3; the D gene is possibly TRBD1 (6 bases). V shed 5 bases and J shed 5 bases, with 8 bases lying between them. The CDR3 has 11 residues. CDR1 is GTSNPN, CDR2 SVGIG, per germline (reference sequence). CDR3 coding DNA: TGTGCCTGGGTACAGGGAGATACGCAGTATTTT. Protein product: CAWVQGDTQYF.

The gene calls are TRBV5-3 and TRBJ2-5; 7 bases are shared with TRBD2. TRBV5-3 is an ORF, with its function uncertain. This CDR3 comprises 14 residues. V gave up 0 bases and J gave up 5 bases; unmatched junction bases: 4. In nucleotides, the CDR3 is TGTGCCAGAAGCTTGGGACTAGCTAACGAGACCCAGTACTTC. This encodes CARSLGLANETQYF.

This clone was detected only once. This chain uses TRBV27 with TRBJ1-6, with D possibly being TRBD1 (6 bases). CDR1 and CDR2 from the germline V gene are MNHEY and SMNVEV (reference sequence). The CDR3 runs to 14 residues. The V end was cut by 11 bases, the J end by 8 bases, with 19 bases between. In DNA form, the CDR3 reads TGTGCCTCGGGTCTGGGACAATCCTATTCACCCCTCCACTTT. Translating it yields CASGLGQSYSPLHF.

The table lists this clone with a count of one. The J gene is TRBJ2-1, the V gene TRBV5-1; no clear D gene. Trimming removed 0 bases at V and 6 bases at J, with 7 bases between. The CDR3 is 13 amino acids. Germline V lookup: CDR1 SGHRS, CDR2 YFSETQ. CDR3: CASSLAYSNEQFF. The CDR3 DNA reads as TGCGCCAGCAGCTTGGCATACAGCAATGAGCAGTTCTTC.

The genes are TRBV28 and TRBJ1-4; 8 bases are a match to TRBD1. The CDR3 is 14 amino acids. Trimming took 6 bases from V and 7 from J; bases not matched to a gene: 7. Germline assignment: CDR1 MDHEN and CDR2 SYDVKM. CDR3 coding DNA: TGTGCCAGCAGATCTACAGGGGGGATTGAAAAACTGTTTTTT. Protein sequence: CASRSTGGIEKLFF. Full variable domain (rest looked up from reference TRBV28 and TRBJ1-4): DVKVTQSSRYLVKRTGEKVFLECVQDMDHENMFWYRQDPGLGLRLIYFSYDVKMKEKGDIPEGYSVSREKKERFSLILESASTNQTSMYLCASRSTGGIEKLFFGSGTQLSVL.

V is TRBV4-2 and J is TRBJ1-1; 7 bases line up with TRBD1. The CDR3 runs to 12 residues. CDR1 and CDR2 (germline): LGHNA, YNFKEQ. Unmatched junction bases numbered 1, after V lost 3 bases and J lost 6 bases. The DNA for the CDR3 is TGTGCCAGCAGCCACGACAGGGCTGAAGCTTTCTTT. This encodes CASSHDRAEAFF.